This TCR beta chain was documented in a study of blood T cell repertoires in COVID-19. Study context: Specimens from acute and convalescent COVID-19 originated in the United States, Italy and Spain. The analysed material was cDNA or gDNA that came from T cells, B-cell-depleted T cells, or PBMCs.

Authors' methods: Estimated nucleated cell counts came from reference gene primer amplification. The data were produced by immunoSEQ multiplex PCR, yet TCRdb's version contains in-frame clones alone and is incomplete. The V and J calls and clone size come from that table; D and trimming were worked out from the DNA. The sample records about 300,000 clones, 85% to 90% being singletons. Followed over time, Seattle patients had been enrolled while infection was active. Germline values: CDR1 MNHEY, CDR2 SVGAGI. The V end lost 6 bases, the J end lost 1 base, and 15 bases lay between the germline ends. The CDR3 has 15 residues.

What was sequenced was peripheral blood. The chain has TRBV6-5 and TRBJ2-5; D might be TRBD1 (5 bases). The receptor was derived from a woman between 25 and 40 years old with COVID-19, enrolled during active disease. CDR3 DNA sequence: TGTGCCAGCAGCCGCCTTTTGGGGCTCCAAGAGACCCAGTACTTC. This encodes CASSRLLGLQETQYF.